This entry concerns a single T cell receptor (beta chain). These data belong to a study of response to subunit inactivated influenza vaccine. Via MiXCR, TCRdb re-called the RT-PCR reads, giving one row per CDR3 protein. The sample yields about 570,000 distinct CDR3 sequences, around 10% seen once. Germline CDR1 and CDR2: MNHNY and SVGAGI (reference sequence). V was cut by 6 bases and J by 1 base, with 9 bases left in between. The CDR3 extends over 13 amino acids. This sample also appeared in a second study, on T cells expressing NK-cell markers. This second study notes: UMIs were included in TCR beta cDNA generated by 5'RACE template switching. Beta-chain profiling covered CD3+CD56+NKG2C+, CD3+CD56+NKG2C- and CD3+CD56-NKG2C+ sorted subsets.

The sequenced sample was PBMCs from blood, obtained on the day of vaccination. The origin of this receptor is a man aged 50 or older who received an inactivated influenza vaccine. This rearrangement joins TRBV6-6 to TRBJ1-1; D is ambiguous. CDR3 bases: TGTGCCAGCAGCGGAGTGAGGAACACTGAAGCTTTCTTT. This sequence encodes CASSGVRNTEAFF.